Listed here are 6 T cell receptor beta chains from one sample, sequenced in a study of T cells in Graves' hyperthyroidism and ophthalmopathy. The CDR3 regions of TCR beta were amplified from RNA transcripts. First-round RT-PCR targeting the TCR CDR3 was performed with the HTBI primer set. TCRdb itself ran the multiplex PCR reads through MiXCR, one entry per CDR3 protein. The sample lists under 350,000 distinct CDR3 sequences, about an eighth seen once, with 7.9% in the top ten. Sequenced input: blood. The source is a woman between 40 and 55 years old with Graves' hyperthyroidism.

The sample holds a few counts of this clonotype. The V and J genes are TRBV28 and TRBJ2-2; 7 nucleotides agree with TRBD2. The V gene end was trimmed by 3 bases and the J gene end by 3 bases; junction bases not matched to a gene: 4. Germline assignment: CDR1 MDHEN and CDR2 SYDVKM. CDR3 length equals 15 residues. The CDR3 is CASSFAGRDTGELFF. For the CDR3, the DNA is TGTGCCAGCAGTTTTGCAGGGAGGGACACCGGGGAGCTGTTTTTT. The variable domain in full, with the rest retrieved from reference TRBV28 and TRBJ2-2, is DVKVTQSSRYLVKRTGEKVFLECVQDMDHENMFWYRQDPGLGLRLIYFSYDVKMKEKGDIPEGYSVSREKKERFSLILESASTNQTSMYLCASSFAGRDTGELFFGEGSRLTVL.

This clonotype was observed at least ten times. The chain links TRBV7-2 to TRBJ1-2; D uncertain. V dropped 3 bases and J dropped 1 base, with 15 bases sitting between them. Germline assignment: CDR1 SGHTA and CDR2 FQGNSA. This CDR3 spans 16 amino acids. This CDR3 reads CASSFDPEQLNYGYTF. Here the CDR3 DNA reads TGTGCCAGCAGCTTCGACCCCGAACAGCTTAACTATGGCTACACCTTC.

This clonotype was counted ten times or more. The chain is built from TRBV7-9 and TRBJ1-2; D gene ambiguous. Trimming stripped 3 bases from V and 0 bases from J, with 5 bases between. The CDR3 spans 13 residues. In germline, CDR1 is SEHNR, CDR2 FQNEAQ (reference sequence). This CDR3 is CASSLETNYGYTF. The CDR3 nucleotides are TGTGCCAGCAGCTTGGAAACTAACTATGGCTACACCTTC.

With respect to this clonotype: One junction end does not reproduce the germline sequence, and a read error may be involved. This chain joins TRBV7-9 and TRBJ2-1, with 11 bases matching TRBD2. There are 15 residues in the CDR3. The germline V gene has CDR1 SEHNR and CDR2 FQNEAQ (reference sequence). CDR3 in amino acids: CACSPGTSGSNEQFF. The CDR3 coding sequence is TGTGCCTGCAGCCCCGGGACTAGCGGTTCAAATGAGCAGTTCTTC.

This clonotype was seen many times. J is TRBJ2-7 and V is TRBV19; 7 positions agree with TRBD1. This CDR3 spans 12 amino acids. Trimming at V came to 7 bases and at J to 6 bases, leaving 6 bases not matched to a gene. Germline V gene lookup returns CDR1 LNHDA and CDR2 SQIVND (reference sequence). CDR3 residues: CASMGQTSEQYF. The DNA for the CDR3 is TGTGCCAGTATGGGACAGACCAGCGAGCAGTACTTC.

This clonotype has ten or more counts. The J gene is TRBJ1-4, the V gene TRBV5-5; no clear D. The CDR3 length is 15 residues. CDR1 SGHKS and CDR2 YYEKEE come from the germline V gene (reference sequence). V dropped 5 bases and J dropped 0 bases, with 11 bases sitting between them. CDR3 in amino acids: CASSARQTTNEKLFF. The CDR3 bases are TGTGCCAGCAGTGCCAGACAAACAACTAATGAAAAACTGTTTTTT.